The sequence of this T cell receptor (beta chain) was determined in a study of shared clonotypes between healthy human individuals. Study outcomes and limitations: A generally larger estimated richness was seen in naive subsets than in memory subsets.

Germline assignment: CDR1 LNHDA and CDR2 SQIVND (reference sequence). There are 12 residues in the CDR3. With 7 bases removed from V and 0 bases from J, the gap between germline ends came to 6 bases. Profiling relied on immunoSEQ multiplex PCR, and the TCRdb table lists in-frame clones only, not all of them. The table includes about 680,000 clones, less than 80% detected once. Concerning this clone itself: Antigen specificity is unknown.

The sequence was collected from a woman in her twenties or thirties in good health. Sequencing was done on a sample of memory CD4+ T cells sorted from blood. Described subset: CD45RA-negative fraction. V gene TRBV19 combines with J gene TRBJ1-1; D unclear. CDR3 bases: TGTGCCAGTACCGACATGAACACTGAAGCTTTCTTT. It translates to CASTDMNTEAFF.